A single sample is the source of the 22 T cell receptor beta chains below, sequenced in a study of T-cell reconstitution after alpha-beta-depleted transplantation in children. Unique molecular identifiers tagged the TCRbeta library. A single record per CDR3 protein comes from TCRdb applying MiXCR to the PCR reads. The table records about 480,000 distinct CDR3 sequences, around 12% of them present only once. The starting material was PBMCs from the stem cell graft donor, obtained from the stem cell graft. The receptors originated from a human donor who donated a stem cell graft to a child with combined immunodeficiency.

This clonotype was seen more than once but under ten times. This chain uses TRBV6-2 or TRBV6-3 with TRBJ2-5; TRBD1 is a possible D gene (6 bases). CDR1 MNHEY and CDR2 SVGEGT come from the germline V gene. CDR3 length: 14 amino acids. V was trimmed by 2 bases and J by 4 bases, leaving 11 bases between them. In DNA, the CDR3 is TGTGCCAGCAGTTACCCGGACAGCCTAGAGACCCAGTACTTC. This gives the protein CASSYPDSLETQYF.

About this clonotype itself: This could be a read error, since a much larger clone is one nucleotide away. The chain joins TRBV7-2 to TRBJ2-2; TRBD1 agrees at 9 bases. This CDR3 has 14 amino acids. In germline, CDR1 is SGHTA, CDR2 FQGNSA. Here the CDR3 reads CPSSLRQGAGELFF. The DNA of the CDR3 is TGTCCCAGCAGCTTAAGACAGGGGGCCGGGGAGCTGTTTTTT.

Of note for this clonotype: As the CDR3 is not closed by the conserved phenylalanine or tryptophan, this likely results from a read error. The CDR3 nucleotides read TGTGCCAGCAGCGCGACTAGTCTCACAGATACGCAGTATGTT. This encodes CASSATSLTDTQYV. J is TRBJ2-3 and V is TRBV5-6; a possible D gene is TRBD2 (6 bases). V was shortened by 4 bases and J by 2 bases, with 11 bases between the two germline ends. The germline V gene encodes CDR1 SGHDT and CDR2 YYEEEE. The CDR3 loop spans 14 amino acids.

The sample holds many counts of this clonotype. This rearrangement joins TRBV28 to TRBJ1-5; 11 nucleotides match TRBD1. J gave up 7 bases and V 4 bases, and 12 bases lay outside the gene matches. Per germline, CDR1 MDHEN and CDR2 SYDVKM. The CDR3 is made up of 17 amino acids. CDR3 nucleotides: TGTGCCAGCAGTTCCCGACCGGGACAGGGGGTTATCCAGCCCCAGCATTTT. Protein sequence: CASSSRPGQGVIQPQHF.

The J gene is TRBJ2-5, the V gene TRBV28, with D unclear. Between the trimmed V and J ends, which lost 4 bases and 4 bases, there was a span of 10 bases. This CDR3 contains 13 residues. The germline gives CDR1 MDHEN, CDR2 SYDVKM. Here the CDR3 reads CASSSDIRETQYF. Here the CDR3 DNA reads TGTGCCAGCAGTTCCGACATCCGAGAGACCCAGTACTTC.

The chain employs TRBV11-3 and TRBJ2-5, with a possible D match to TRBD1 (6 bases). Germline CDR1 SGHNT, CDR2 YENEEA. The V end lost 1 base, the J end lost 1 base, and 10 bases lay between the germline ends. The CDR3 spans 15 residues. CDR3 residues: CASSLGGRGQETQYF. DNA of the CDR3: TGTGCCAGCAGCTTAGGGGGCAGGGGCCAAGAGACCCAGTACTTC.

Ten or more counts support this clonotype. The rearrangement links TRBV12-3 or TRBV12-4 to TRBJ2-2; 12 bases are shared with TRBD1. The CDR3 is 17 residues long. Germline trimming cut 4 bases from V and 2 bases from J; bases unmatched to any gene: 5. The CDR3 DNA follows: TGTGCCAGCAGTTGGGGGACAGGGGGCGTAAACACCGGGGAGCTGTTTTTT. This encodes CASSWGTGGVNTGELFF.

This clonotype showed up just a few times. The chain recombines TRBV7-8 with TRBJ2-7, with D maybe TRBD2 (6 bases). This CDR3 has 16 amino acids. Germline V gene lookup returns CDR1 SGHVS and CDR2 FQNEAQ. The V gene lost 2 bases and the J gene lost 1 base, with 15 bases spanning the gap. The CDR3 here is CASSLPLAQGSYEQYF. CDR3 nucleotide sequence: TGTGCCAGCAGCTTACCGCTAGCGCAAGGATCCTACGAGCAGTACTTC.

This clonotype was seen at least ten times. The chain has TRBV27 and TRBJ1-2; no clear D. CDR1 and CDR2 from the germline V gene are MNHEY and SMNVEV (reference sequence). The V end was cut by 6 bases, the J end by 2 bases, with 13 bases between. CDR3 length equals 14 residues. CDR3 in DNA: TGTGCCAGCAGGCCGCGGCCGCGAAACTATGGCTACACCTTC. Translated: CASRPRPRNYGYTF.

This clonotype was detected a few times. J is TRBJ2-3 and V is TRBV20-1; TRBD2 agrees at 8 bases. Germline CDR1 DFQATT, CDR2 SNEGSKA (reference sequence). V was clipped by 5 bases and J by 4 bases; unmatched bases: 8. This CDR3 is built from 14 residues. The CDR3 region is CSAQGRGASDTQYF. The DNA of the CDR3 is TGCAGTGCTCAAGGGCGGGGGGCCTCAGATACGCAGTATTTT.

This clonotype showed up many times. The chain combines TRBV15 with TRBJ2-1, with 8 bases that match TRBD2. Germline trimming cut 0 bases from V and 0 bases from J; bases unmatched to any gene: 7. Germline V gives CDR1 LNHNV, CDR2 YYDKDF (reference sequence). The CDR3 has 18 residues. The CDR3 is CATSRDHLTSGSYNEQFF. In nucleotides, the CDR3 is TGTGCCACCAGCAGAGACCACCTCACTAGCGGCTCCTACAATGAGCAGTTCTTC.

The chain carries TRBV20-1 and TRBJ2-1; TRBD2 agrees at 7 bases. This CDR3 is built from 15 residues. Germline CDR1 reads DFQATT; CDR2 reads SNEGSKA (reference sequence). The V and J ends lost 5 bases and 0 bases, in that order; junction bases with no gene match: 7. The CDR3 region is CSALSPGGSYNEQFF. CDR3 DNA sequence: TGCAGTGCTCTTTCCCCGGGGGGCTCCTACAATGAGCAGTTCTTC.

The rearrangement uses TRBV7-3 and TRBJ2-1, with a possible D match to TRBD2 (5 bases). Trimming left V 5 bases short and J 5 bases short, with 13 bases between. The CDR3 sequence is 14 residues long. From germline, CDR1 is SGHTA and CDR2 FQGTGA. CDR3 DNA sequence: TGTGCCAGCAGCCCTAGGAGGCGGGACAATGAGCAGTTCTTC. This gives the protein CASSPRRRDNEQFF. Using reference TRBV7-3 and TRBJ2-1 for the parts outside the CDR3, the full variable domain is GAGVSQTPSNKVTEKGKYVELRCDPISGHTALYWYRQSLGQGPEFLIYFQGTGAADDSGLPNDRFFAVRPEGSVSTLKIQRTERGDSAVYLCASSPRRRDNEQFFGPGTRLTVL.

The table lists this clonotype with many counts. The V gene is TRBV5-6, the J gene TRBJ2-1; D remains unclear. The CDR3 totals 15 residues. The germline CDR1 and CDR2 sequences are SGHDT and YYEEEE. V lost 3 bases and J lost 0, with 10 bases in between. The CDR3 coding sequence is TGTGCCAGCAGCTCTGACCCGAGCTCCTACAATGAGCAGTTCTTC. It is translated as CASSSDPSSYNEQFF.

The CDR3 DNA follows: TGTGCCAGCAGCCAAGGACGGCATGGAAAGCAGTACTTC. It codes for CASSQGRHGKQYF. The chain links TRBV14 to TRBJ2-7; D gene unclear. The CDR3 consists of 13 residues. Between the trimmed V and J ends, which lost 1 base and 8 bases, there was a span of 12 bases. The V gene's germline CDR1 is SGHDN and CDR2 FVKESK.

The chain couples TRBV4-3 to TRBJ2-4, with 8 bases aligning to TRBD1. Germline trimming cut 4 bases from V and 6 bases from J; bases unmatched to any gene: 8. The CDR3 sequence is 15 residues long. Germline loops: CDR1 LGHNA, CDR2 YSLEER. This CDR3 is CASSPGQDRGNIQYF. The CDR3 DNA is TGCGCCAGCAGCCCGGGACAGGATAGAGGAAACATTCAGTACTTC.

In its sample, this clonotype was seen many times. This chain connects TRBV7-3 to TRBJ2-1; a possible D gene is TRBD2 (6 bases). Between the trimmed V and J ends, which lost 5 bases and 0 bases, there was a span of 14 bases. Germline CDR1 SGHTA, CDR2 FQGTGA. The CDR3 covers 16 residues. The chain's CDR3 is CASSPNGGDSYNEQFF. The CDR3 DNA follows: TGTGCCAGCAGCCCCAACGGCGGGGACTCCTACAATGAGCAGTTCTTC.

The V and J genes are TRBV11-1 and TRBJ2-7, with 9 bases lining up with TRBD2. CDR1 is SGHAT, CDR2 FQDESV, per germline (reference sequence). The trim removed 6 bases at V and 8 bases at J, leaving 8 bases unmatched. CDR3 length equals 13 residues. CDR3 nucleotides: TGTGCCAGCAGTCGCGGGACTAGCAAACAGCAGTACTTC. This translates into CASSRGTSKQQYF.

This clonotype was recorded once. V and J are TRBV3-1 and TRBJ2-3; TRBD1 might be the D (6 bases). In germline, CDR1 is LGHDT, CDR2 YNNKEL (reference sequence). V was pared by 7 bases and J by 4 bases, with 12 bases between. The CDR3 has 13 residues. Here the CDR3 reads CASTTGTPDTQYF. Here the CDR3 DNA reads TGTGCCAGCACAACAGGGACCCCAGATACGCAGTATTTT.

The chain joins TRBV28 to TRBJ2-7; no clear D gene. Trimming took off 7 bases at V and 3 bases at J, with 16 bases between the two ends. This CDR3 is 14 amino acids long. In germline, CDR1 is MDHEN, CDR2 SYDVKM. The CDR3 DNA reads TGTGCCAGCACTCGCGCGGAGCTGGGCTACGAGCAGTACTTC. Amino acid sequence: CASTRAELGYEQYF.

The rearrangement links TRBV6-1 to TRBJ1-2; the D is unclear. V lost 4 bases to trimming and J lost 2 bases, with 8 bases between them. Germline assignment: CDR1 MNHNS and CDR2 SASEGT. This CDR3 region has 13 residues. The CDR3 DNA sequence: TGTGCCAGCAGTGCACAGCCCAACTATGGCTACACCTTC. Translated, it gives CASSAQPNYGYTF.

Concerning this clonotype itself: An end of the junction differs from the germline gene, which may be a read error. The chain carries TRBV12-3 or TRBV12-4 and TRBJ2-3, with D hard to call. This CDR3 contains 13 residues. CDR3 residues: CTSSFGREDTQYF. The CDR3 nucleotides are TGTACCAGCAGTTTCGGACGCGAAGATACGCAGTATTTT.